This T cell receptor beta chain emerged from a study of blood T cell repertoires in COVID-19. Study overall: Sources were T cells, B-cell-depleted T cells, or PBMCs; the material itself was cDNA or gDNA.

Germline V gives CDR1 LNHDA, CDR2 SQIVND (reference sequence). V trimming: 6 bases; J trimming: 2 bases; junction bases outside the gene matches: 6. The CDR3 is made up of 16 amino acids. Data came from immunoSEQ multiplex PCR; TCRdb stores just in-frame clones and leaves some out. The repertoire holds about 250,000 clones, about 90% seen once, with about 3% in the top ten. The receptor comes from a man between 18 and 29 years old with active or convalescent COVID-19. The sample taken for sequencing was peripheral blood. This rearrangement joins TRBV19 to TRBJ2-5, with 13 bases aligning to TRBD2. CDR3 protein: CASRPGLAGPQETQYF. The CDR3, as DNA: TGTGCCAGTAGACCGGGACTAGCGGGGCCACAAGAGACCCAGTACTTC.